This TCR beta chain was identified during a study of cytomegalovirus exposure and HLA in healthy donors. The overall study: From about 179 million T cells, an earlier analysis saw approximately 120 million unique TCR beta sequences. General observations from the study: Later analysis associated a missense DCLRE1C variant with TCR beta V- and J-gene trimming. In vitro testing confirmed a few CMV-associated chains as specific for CMV antigens. Previously analyzed data showed that most TCR beta V segments were productive at a frequency of about 87% or about 30%.

Of note for this clone: What it recognizes is unknown.

Researchers ran the PCR with 60 Vbeta and 13 Jbeta primers. Sequencing used immunoSEQ multiplex PCR; TCRdb keeps in-frame clones, though not all of them. The table lists some 140,000 clones, more than 75% of them singletons. The CDR3 runs to 15 residues. The germline CDR1 and CDR2 sequences are SGHTA and FQGNSA. Losses at the gene ends were 5 bases for V and 8 bases for J; bases not matched to a gene: 7. V is TRBV7-2 and J is TRBJ2-2, with 11 bases fitting TRBD2. The TCR was taken from a female donor in good health and CMV-seronegative. Sequenced: PBMCs. The CDR3 sequence is CASSLGGLAEGELFF. For the CDR3, the DNA is TGTGCCAGCAGCCTCGGGGGACTAGCGGAGGGGGAGCTGTTTTTT.